What follows are 14 T cell receptor beta chains derived from one specimen sequenced in a study of T cell changes during pregnancy in multiple sclerosis. Generated by immunoSEQ multiplex PCR, the TCRdb table keeps only in-frame clones and is missing some. This table has some 70,000 clones, around nine tenths appearing once. Sequencing was performed on peripheral blood, taken in the second trimester of pregnancy. The receptors originated from a female donor in good health, enrolled as a control in a pregnancy study.

The chain is built from TRBV4-1 and TRBJ1-3; no clear D gene. V lost 3 bases and J 0 bases, leaving 12 bases between the germline ends. The germline CDR1 and CDR2 sequences are MGHRA and YSYEKL. This CDR3 comprises 16 residues. CDR3 protein: CASSHPYRDSGNTIYF. The CDR3 DNA is TGCGCCAGCAGCCACCCATACCGGGACTCTGGAAACACCATATATTTT.

V and J are TRBV7-2 and TRBJ1-5, with 9 bases identical to TRBD1. CDR3 length: 16 amino acids. Germline CDR1 and CDR2: SGHTA and FQGNSA. The ends lost 4 bases at V and 4 bases at J; junction bases unmatched: 8. The DNA for the CDR3 is TGTGCCAGCAGCTCATCCGGGACAGGGATAAATCAGCCCCAGCATTTT. Its protein is CASSSSGTGINQPQHF.

The chain recombines TRBV9 with TRBJ2-3; 7 positions match TRBD2. Germline loops: CDR1 SGDLS, CDR2 YYNGEE. The CDR3 spans 15 residues. V dropped 4 bases and J dropped 1; count of bases not matched to a gene: 6. The CDR3: CASSPGRGGTDTQYF. DNA of the CDR3: TGTGCCAGCAGCCCAGGTCGGGGGGGCACAGATACGCAGTATTTT.

This chain links TRBV28 with TRBJ2-7; the D gene is possibly TRBD2 (6 bases). Germline V gene lookup returns CDR1 MDHEN and CDR2 SYDVKM. V was shortened by 2 bases and J by 7 bases, with 21 bases between the two germline ends. The CDR3 loop spans 16 amino acids. CDR3 loop: CASSLGVGRGLREQYF. The CDR3 DNA follows: TGTGCCAGCAGTTTAGGGGTTGGACGGGGGTTGAGGGAGCAGTACTTC.

This CDR3 reads CASRWTSGGVWEQYF. The CDR3 DNA sequence: TGTGCCAGCAGATGGACTAGCGGGGGAGTATGGGAGCAGTACTTC. The chain recombines TRBV11-3 with TRBJ2-7; 13 bases fit TRBD2. The J segment lost 7 bases and the V segment lost 6 bases, leaving 9 bases of the junction unmatched. Germline V gene sequence: CDR1 SGHNT, CDR2 YENEEA. The CDR3 sequence is 15 residues long.

This clone was seen a handful of times. This rearrangement joins TRBV10-3 to TRBJ1-6, with TRBD1 matching over 9 bases. This CDR3 has 13 amino acids. The germline CDR1 and CDR2 sequences are ENHRY and SYGVKD. J gave up 10 bases and V 6 bases, and 4 bases lay outside the gene matches. The DNA of the CDR3 is TGTGCCATCAGCGGGACAGGGCTCTCACCCCTCCACTTT. Protein sequence: CAISGTGLSPLHF.

This chain uses TRBV6-6 with TRBJ2-7, with 9 bases lining up with TRBD1. The CDR3 runs to 14 residues. The V gene end was trimmed by 6 bases and the J gene end by 4 bases; junction bases not matched to a gene: 7. The germline V gene has CDR1 MNHNY and CDR2 SVGAGI (reference sequence). CDR3: CASSAGQGLYEQYF. DNA for the CDR3: TGTGCCAGCAGCGCAGGACAGGGGTTATACGAGCAGTACTTC.

The J gene is TRBJ1-6, the V gene TRBV12-5, with 8 bases matching TRBD1. After removal of 2 bases from V and 7 bases from J, the junction contained 4 bases not matched to a gene. The CDR3 totals 15 residues. Germline V gene lookup returns CDR1 LGHNT and CDR2 FRNRAP. The CDR3 nucleotides are TGTGCTAGTGGTTTGCGACAGGGGTTCAATTCACCCCTCCACTTT. Translated: CASGLRQGFNSPLHF.

CDR3 region: CATMAGRGNTGELFF. The DNA for the CDR3 is TGTGCCACAATGGCGGGGCGTGGGAACACCGGGGAGCTGTTTTTT. The chain couples TRBV10-3 to TRBJ2-2; D may be TRBD2 (6 bases). Between the trimmed V and J ends, which lost 10 bases and 1 base, there was a span of 16 bases. The CDR3 totals 15 residues. Per the germline V gene, CDR1 is ENHRY and CDR2 is SYGVKD.

This CDR3 reads CASSLFSGGAYNEQFF. CDR3 nucleotide sequence: TGTGCCAGCAGTTTATTCAGCGGGGGGGCCTACAATGAGCAGTTCTTC. The chain carries TRBV27 and TRBJ2-1; 10 nucleotides line up with TRBD2. V shed 1 base and J 2 bases; nucleotides not matched to a gene: 2. This CDR3 comprises 16 residues. Germline assignment: CDR1 MNHEY and CDR2 SMNVEV (reference sequence).

The chain has TRBV28 and TRBJ1-2; D ambiguous. CDR1 MDHEN and CDR2 SYDVKM come from the germline V gene. The CDR3 runs to 15 residues. The ends were cut back, 7 bases at V and 1 base at J, with 16 bases in the middle. This CDR3 reads CASNSPGTLNYGYTF. The DNA for the CDR3 is TGTGCCAGCAACTCACCAGGCACTCTTAACTATGGCTACACCTTC.

This clone appeared a few times. The chain couples TRBV6-4 to TRBJ2-3; 11 bases fit TRBD2. This CDR3 comprises 15 residues. The germline CDR1 and CDR2 sequences are MRHNA and SNTAGT. With 3 bases clipped from V and 1 base from J, the junction kept 0 bases outside the gene matches. The CDR3 sequence: CASSDSGGGTDTQYF. The CDR3 DNA reads TGTGCCAGCAGTGATAGCGGGGGGGGCACAGATACGCAGTATTTT.

The chain is built from TRBV5-1 and TRBJ2-3, with TRBD2 matching over 12 bases. The CDR3 spans 16 residues. Losses at the gene ends were 3 bases for V and 2 bases for J; bases not matched to a gene: 4. The germline gives CDR1 SGHRS, CDR2 YFSETQ. CDR3 DNA sequence: TGCGCCAGCAGCTCAGGACTAGCGGGGCCCACAGATACGCAGTATTTT. This encodes CASSSGLAGPTDTQYF.

The table lists this clone with a count of one. The chain employs TRBV27 and TRBJ1-6, with TRBD1 matching 9 bases. CDR1 and CDR2 (germline): MNHEY, SMNVEV (reference sequence). The V gene end was trimmed by 6 bases and the J gene end by 10 bases; junction bases not matched to a gene: 4. CDR3 size: 13 residues. The CDR3, as DNA: TGTGCCAGCAGATGGACAGGGGTGTCACCCCTCCACTTT. It codes for CASRWTGVSPLHF.